At least ten counts were recorded for the clone carrying this T cell receptor beta chain. This entry is derived from a study of T cells in Graves' hyperthyroidism and ophthalmopathy. Trimming cost V 6 bases and J 4 bases; bases outside gene matches: 5. This CDR3 spans 15 amino acids. CDR1 SNHLY and CDR2 FYNNEI come from the germline V gene. Amplified TCR beta CDR3 regions came from RNA transcripts. An initial round of RT-PCR targeting the TCR CDR3 relied on the HTBI primer set. TCRdb reprocessed the multiplex PCR reads via MiXCR and lists one record per CDR3 protein. The sample contains 300,000 to 350,000 distinct CDR3 sequences, around a sixth of which appear only once.

The gene calls are TRBV2 and TRBJ2-1; TRBD1 matches 11 bases. Sequenced material: blood. This TCR was recovered from a woman aged 45-65 years with Graves' hyperthyroidism. The CDR3 reads CASSEDRGQYNEQFF. The CDR3 coding sequence is TGTGCCAGCAGCGAGGACAGGGGGCAATACAATGAGCAGTTCTTC.